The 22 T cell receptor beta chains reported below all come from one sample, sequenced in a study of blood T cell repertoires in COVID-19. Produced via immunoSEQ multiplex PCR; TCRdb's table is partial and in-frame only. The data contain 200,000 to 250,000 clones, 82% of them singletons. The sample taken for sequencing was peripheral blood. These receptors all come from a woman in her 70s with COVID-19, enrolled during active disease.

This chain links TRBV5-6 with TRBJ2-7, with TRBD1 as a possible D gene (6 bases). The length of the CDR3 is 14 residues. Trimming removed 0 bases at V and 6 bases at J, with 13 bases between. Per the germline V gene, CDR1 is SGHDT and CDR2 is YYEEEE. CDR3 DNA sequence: TGTGCCAGCAGCTTGGCTCAGGGGACGGGCGAGCAGTACTTC. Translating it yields CASSLAQGTGEQYF.

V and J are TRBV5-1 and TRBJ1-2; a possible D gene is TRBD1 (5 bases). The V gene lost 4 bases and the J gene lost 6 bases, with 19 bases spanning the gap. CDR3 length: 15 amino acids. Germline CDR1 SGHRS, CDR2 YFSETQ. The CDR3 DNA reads TGCGCCAGCAGCCCTCAGGGTCTGGCGGGGGATGGCTACACCTTC. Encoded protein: CASSPQGLAGDGYTF.

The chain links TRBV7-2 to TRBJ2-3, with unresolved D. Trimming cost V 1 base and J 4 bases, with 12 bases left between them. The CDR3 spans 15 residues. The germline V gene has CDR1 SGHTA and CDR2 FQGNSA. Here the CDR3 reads CASSLGVSPADTQYF. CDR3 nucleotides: TGTGCCAGCAGCTTAGGTGTGAGTCCCGCAGATACGCAGTATTTT. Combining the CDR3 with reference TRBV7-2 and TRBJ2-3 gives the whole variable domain GAGVSQSPSNKVTEKGKDVELRCDPISGHTALYWYRQSLGQGLEFLIYFQGNSAPDKSGLPSDRFSAERTGGSVSTLTIQRTQQEDSAVYLCASSLGVSPADTQYFGPGTRLTVL.

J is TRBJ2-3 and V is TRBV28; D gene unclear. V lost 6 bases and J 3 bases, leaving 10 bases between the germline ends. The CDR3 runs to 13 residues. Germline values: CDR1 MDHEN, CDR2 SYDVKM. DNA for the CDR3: TGTGCCAGCAGGCCCGACAAGACAGATACGCAGTATTTT. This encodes CASRPDKTDTQYF.

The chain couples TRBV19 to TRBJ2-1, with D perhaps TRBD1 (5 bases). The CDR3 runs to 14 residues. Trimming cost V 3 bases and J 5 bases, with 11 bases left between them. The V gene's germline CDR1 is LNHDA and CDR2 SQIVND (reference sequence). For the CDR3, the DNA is TGTGCCAGTAGTATGCAGGGATTTAACAATGAGCAGTTCTTC. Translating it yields CASSMQGFNNEQFF. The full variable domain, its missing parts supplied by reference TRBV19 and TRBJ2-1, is DGGITQSPKYLFRKEGQNVTLSCEQNLNHDAMYWYRQDPGQGLRLIYYSQIVNDFQKGDIAEGYSVSREKKESFPLTVTSAQKNPTAFYLCASSMQGFNNEQFFGPGTRLTVL.

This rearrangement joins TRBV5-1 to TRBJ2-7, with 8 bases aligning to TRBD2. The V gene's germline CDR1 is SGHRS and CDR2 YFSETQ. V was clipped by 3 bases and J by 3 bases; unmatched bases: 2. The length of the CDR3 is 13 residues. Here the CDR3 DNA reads TGCGCCAGCAGCTCGACTAGCGACTACGAGCAGTACTTC. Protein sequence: CASSSTSDYEQYF. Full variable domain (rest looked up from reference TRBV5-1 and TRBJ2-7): KAGVTQTPRYLIKTRGQQVTLSCSPISGHRSVSWYQQTPGQGLQFLFEYFSETQRNKGNFPGRFSGRQFSNSRSEMNVSTLELGDSALYLCASSSTSDYEQYFGPGTRLTVT.

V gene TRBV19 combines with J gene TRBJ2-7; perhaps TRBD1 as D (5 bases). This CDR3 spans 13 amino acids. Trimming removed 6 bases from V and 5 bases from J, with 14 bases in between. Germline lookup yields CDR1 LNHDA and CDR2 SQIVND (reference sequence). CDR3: CASRGQGSNEQYF. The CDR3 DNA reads TGTGCCAGTAGGGGCCAGGGAAGTAACGAGCAGTACTTC.

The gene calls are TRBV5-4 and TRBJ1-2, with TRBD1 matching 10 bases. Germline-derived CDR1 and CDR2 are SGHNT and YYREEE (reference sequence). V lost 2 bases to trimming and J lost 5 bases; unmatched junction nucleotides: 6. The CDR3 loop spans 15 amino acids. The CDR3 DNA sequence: TGTGCCAGCAGCTTAGGACAGGGGGGCGGATATGGCTACACCTTC. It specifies CASSLGQGGGYGYTF.

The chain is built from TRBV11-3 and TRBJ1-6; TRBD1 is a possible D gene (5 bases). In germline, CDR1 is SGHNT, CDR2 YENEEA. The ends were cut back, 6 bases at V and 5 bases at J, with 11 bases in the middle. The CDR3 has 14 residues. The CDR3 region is CASRLGGDNSPLHF. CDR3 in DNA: TGTGCCAGCAGGCTCGGGGGGGATAATTCACCCCTCCACTTT.

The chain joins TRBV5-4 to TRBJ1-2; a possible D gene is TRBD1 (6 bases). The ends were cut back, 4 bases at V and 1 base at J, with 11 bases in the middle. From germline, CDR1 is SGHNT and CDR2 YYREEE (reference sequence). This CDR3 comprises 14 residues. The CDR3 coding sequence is TGTGCCAGCAGCATTTCAGGGGTTAACTATGGCTACACCTTC. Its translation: CASSISGVNYGYTF.

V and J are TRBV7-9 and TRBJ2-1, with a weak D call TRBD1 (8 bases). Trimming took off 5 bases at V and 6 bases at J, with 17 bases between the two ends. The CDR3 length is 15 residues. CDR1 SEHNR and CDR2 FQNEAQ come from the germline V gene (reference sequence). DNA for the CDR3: TGTGCCAGCAGCGAAGGACAGGGAGGGCTCAATGAGCAGTTCTTC. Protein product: CASSEGQGGLNEQFF. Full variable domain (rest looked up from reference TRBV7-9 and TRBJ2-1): DTGVSQNPRHKITKRGQNVTFRCDPISEHNRLYWYRQTLGQGPEFLTYFQNEAQLEKSRLLSDRFSAERPKGSFSTLEIQRTEQGDSAMYLCASSEGQGGLNEQFFGPGTRLTVL.

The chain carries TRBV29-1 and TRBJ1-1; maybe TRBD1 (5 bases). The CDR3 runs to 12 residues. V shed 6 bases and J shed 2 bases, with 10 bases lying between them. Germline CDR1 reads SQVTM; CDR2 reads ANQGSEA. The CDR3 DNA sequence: TGCAGCGTAAACCAGGGAAACACTGAAGCTTTCTTT. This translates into CSVNQGNTEAFF.

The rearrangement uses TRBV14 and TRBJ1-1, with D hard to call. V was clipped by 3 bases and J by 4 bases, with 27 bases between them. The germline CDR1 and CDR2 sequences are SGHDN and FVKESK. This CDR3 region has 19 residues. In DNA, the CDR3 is TGTGCCAGCAGCCACACAAAGAGGCCGCCGGTACCCCCGACCACTGAAGCTTTCTTT. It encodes CASSHTKRPPVPPTTEAFF.

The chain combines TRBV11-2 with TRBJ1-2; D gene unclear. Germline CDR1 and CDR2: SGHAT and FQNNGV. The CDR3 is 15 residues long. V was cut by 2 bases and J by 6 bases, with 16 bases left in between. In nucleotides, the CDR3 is TGTGCCAGCAGCTTAACTCGGAGGGTCGGTGATGGCTACACCTTC. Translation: CASSLTRRVGDGYTF.

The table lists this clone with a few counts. Written as DNA, the CDR3 is TGTGCCAGCAGTGGGCAGAGGAGCAATCAGCCCCAGCATTTT. It encodes CASSGQRSNQPQHF. The genes are TRBV2 and TRBJ1-5, with unresolved D. Trimming removed 4 bases at V and 1 base at J, with 8 bases between. In germline, CDR1 is SNHLY, CDR2 FYNNEI. The CDR3 loop spans 14 amino acids. Full variable domain (remainder filled in from reference TRBV2 and TRBJ1-5): EPEVTQTPSHQVTQMGQEVILRCVPISNHLYFYWYRQILGQKVEFLVSFYNNEISEKSEIFDDQFSVERPDGSNFTLKIRSTKLEDSAMYFCASSGQRSNQPQHFGDGTRLSIL.

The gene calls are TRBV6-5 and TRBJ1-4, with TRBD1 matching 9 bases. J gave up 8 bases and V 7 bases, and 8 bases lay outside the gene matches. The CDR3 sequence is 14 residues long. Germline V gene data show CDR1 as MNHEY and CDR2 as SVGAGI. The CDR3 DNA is TGTGCCAGCAACCACAGGGGGCGCTCGGAAAAACTGTTTTTT. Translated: CASNHRGRSEKLFF.

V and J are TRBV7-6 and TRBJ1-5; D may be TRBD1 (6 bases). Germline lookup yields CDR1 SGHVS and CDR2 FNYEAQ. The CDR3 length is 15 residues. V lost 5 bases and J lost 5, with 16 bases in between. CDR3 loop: CASSGAGRGDQPQHF. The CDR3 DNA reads TGTGCCAGCAGCGGGGCCGGCAGGGGTGATCAGCCCCAGCATTTT. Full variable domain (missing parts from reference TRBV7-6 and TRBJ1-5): GAGVSQSPRYKVTKRGQDVALRCDPISGHVSLYWYRQALGQGPEFLTYFNYEAQQDKSGLPNDRFSAERPEGSISTLTIQRTEQRDSAMYRCASSGAGRGDQPQHFGDGTRLSIL.

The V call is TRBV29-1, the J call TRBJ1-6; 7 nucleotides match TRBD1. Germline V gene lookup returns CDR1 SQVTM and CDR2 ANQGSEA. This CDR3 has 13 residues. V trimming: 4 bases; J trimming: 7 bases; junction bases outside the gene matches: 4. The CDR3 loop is CSVAGGPNSPLHF. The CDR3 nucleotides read TGCAGCGTTGCAGGGGGACCAAATTCACCCCTCCACTTT.

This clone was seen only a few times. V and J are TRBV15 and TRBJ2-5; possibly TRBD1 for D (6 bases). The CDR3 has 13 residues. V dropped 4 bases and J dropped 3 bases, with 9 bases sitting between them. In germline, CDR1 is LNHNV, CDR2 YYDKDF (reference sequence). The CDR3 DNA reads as TGTGCCACCAGCAATGGACAGAAAGAGACCCAGTACTTC. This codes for CATSNGQKETQYF.

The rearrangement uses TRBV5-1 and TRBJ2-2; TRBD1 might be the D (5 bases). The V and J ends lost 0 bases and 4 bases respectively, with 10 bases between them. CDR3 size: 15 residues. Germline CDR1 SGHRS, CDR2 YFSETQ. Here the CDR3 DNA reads TGCGCCAGCAGCTTGGCAGGGCCTAGCACCGGGGAGCTGTTTTTT. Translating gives CASSLAGPSTGELFF.

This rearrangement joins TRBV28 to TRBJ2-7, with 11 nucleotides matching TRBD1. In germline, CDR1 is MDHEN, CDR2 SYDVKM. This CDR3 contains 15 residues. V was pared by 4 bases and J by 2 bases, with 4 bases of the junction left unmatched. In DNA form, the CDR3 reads TGTGCCAGCAGTTCACCGGGACAGGGGGCCTACGAGCAGTACTTC. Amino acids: CASSSPGQGAYEQYF.

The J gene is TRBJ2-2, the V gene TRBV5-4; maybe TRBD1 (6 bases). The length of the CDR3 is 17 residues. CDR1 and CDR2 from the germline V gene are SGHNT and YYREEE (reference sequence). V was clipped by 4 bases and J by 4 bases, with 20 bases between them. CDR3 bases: TGTGCCAGCAGCCCCTCTTTCGGGACAAGGAGCACCGGGGAGCTGTTTTTT. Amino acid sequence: CASSPSFGTRSTGELFF. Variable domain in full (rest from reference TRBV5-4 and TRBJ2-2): ETGVTQSPTHLIKTRGQQVTLRCSSQSGHNTVSWYQQALGQGPQFIFQYYREEENGRGNFPPRFSGLQFPNYSSELNVNALELDDSALYLCASSPSFGTRSTGELFFGEGSRLTVL.